This T cell receptor beta chain was documented in a study of response to subunit inactivated influenza vaccine. Germline V gene sequence: CDR1 DFQATT, CDR2 SNEGSKA (reference sequence). CDR3 length: 12 residues. Trimming took 7 bases from V and 1 from J, leaving 10 bases between them. Using its own MiXCR run on the RT-PCR reads, TCRdb lists one record per CDR3 protein. The table has about 570,000 distinct CDR3 sequences, over 9% seen once; the top ten hold roughly 11%. These records were also assigned to another study, of T cells expressing NK-cell markers. From that study: UMIs were included in TCR beta cDNA generated by 5'RACE template switching. From sorted CD3+CD56+NKG2C+, CD3+CD56+NKG2C- and CD3+CD56-NKG2C+ T cells came the TCR beta repertoires. The study found these clonotypes also leading the CD3+CD56-NKG2C+ fraction in a few donors.

This chain connects TRBV20-1 to TRBJ2-5; D gene uncertain. This TCR came from a man in his fifties or sixties who received an inactivated influenza vaccine. The specimen comprised PBMCs from blood, sampled on the day of vaccination. CDR3 sequence: CSGWRTQETQYF. The CDR3 DNA reads as TGCAGTGGATGGCGGACCCAAGAGACCCAGTACTTC.